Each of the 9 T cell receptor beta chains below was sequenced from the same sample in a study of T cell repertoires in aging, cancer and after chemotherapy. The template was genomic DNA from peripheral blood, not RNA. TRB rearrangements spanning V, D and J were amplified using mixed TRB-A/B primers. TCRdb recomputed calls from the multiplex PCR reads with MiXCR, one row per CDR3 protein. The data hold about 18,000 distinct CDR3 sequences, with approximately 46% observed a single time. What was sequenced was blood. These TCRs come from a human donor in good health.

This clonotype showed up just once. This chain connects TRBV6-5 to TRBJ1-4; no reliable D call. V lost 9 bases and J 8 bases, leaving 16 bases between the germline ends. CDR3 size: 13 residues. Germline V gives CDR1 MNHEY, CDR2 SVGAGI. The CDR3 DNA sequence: TGTGCCAGTACTTGGGCCCCCAGAGAAAAACTGTTTTTT. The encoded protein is CASTWAPREKLFF.

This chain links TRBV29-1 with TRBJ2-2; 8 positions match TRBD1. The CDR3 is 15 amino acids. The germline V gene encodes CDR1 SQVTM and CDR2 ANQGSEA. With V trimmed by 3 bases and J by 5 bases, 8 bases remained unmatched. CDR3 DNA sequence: TGCAGCGTTGAGAGGCAGGGGGCAGGAACCGGGGAGCTGTTTTTT. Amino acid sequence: CSVERQGAGTGELFF.

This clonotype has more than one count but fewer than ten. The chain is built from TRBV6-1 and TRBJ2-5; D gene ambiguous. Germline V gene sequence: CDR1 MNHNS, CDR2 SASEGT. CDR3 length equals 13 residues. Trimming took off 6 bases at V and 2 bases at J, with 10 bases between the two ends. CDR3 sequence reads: CASRVWDQETQYF. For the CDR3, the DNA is TGTGCCAGCAGAGTGTGGGATCAAGAGACCCAGTACTTC.

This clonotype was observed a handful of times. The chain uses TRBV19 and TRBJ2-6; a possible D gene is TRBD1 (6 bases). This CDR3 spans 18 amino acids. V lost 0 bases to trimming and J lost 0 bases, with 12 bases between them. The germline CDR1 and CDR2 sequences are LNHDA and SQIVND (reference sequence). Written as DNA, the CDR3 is TGTGCCAGTAGTATAGACGGCAGGGGTGACTCTGGGGCCAACGTCCTGACTTTC. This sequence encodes CASSIDGRGDSGANVLTF.

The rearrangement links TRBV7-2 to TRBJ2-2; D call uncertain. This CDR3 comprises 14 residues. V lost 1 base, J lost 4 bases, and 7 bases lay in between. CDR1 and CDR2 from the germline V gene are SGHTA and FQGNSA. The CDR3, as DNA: TGTGCCAGCAGCTTAGATCCCACCACCGGGGAGCTGTTTTTT. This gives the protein CASSLDPTTGELFF.

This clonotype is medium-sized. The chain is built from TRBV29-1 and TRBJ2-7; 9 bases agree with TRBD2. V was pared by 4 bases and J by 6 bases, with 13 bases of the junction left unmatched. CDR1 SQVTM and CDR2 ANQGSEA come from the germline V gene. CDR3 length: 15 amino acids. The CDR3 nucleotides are TGCAGCGTTGGCGGAGAAGCGGGAGGAAAACTCGAGCAGTACTTC. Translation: CSVGGEAGGKLEQYF.

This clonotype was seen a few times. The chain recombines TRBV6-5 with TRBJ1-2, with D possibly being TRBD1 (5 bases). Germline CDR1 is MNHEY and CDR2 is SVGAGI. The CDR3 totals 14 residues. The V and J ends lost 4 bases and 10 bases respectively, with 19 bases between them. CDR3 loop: CASSSGTEGVNYTF. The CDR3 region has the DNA TGTGCCAGCAGTTCCGGGACGGAGGGAGTCAACTACACCTTC.

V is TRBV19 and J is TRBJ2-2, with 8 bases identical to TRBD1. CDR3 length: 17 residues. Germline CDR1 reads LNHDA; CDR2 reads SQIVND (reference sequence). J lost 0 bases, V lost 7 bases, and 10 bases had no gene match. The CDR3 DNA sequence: TGTGCCAGTACCCAATTCGGACAGGGCGCGAACACCGGGGAGCTGTTTTTT. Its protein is CASTQFGQGANTGELFF.

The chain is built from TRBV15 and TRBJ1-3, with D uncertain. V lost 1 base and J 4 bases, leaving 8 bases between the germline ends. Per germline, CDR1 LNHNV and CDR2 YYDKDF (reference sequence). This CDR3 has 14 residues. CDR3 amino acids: CATSRGKEGNTIYF. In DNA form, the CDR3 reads TGTGCCACCAGCAGAGGAAAAGAGGGAAACACCATATATTTT.